These T cell receptor beta chains were read from a single sample in a study of response to subunit inactivated influenza vaccine. TCRdb re-derived calls from the RT-PCR reads in MiXCR, one entry per CDR3 protein. In the table there are over 400,000 distinct CDR3 sequences, approximately 10% of which are singletons. Material: PBMCs from blood, obtained about 40 days after vaccination. The receptors come from a man in his fifties or sixties who received an inactivated influenza vaccine. The conserved cysteine and the conserved F or W are not part of the CDR3 here. Size is stated for part of the rows, as once, few or many counts, or as a class when the clone is expanded.

>TRBJ2-7|TRBV6-5|15|few
ASSWTGLAGGRSEQY
>TRBJ2-1|TRBV27|14|few
ASSYLPRREGNEQF
>TRBJ2-3|TRBV7-2|13|once
ASSVGGISTDTQY
>TRBJ2-2|TRBV9|17|few
ASSVDLPEPRAFTGELF
>TRBJ1-1|TRBV20-1|11|many
SASRTFNTEAF
>TRBJ1-1|TRBV10-3|11|.
AIRPDRDTEAF
>TRBJ2-1|TRBV7-6|13|many
ASSPAGGPSNEQF
>TRBJ1-1|TRBV27|13|.
ASSLRRPMNTEAF
>TRBJ2-1|TRBV5-1|13|many
ASSLMRDSYNEQF
>TRBJ1-5|TRBV12-3/TRBV12-4|10|few
ASSEGGQPQH
>TRBJ2-5|TRBV7-2|11|many
ASSFGLGETQY
>TRBJ1-1|TRBV29-1|11|.
SVERRGNTEAF
>TRBJ2-3|TRBV10-3|10|many
AISEIVDTQY
>TRBJ1-1|TRBV5-6|13|.
ASSQYRAPGTEAF
>TRBJ1-4|TRBV20-1|13|few
SARDRGGNDEKLF
>TRBJ2-7|TRBV7-2|13|many
ASSSRLAGGNEQY
>TRBJ1-1|TRBV20-1|13|many
SARLSGTLNTEAF
>TRBJ2-1|TRBV6-1|12|.
ASRPLGYGDEQF
>TRBJ2-7|TRBV18|12|few
ASSRWAISYEQY
>TRBJ2-1|TRBV20-1|12|many
SARGGDFHNEQF
>TRBJ2-3|TRBV5-1|16|few
ASSLFGLAGVATDTQY
>TRBJ2-1|TRBV29-1|12|few
SVGLSSGRYEQF
>TRBJ2-3|TRBV20-1|12|many
SARVRGASDTQY
>TRBJ2-1|TRBV24-1|14|.
ATSDFTQGSLHEQF
>TRBJ1-5|TRBV24-1|10|few
ATGGGNQPQH
>TRBJ2-1|TRBV5-1|13|few
ASSLWGGGHNEQF
>TRBJ2-7|TRBV9|14|few
ASSVGQGASSYEQY
>TRBJ1-1|TRBV29-1|12|.
SVVIARGNTEAF
>TRBJ2-3|TRBV28|13|many
ASSFRTASTDTQY
>TRBJ1-1|TRBV10-3|12|few
AISDRRGNTEAF
>TRBJ2-4|TRBV5-1|15|few
ASSSWTSGRAKNIQY
>TRBJ1-4|TRBV15|12|few
ATSRVGRNEKLF
>TRBJ1-4|TRBV12-3/TRBV12-4|11|many
ASSPRRVEKLF
>TRBJ2-1|TRBV6-5|13|many
ASSYPGQPYNEQF
>TRBJ2-2|TRBV6-1|12|.
ASSGTSVPGELF
>TRBJ1-5|TRBV29-1|11|few
SVAEGIHQPQH
>TRBJ2-7|TRBV6-5|14|.
ASSYNVGGGAKEQY
>TRBJ2-5|TRBV3-1|14|.
ASSLRPGQGEETQY
>TRBJ1-2|TRBV5-1|11|few
ASTPGIGAGYT
>TRBJ1-1|TRBV29-1|12|few
SGRRGRGGGRAF
>TRBJ2-5|TRBV2|10|.
ASRGTLETQY
>TRBJ1-1|TRBV11-2|17|.
ASSFTTSTGISRFTEAF
>TRBJ1-6|TRBV9|13|.
ASSVDAPPDSPLH
>TRBJ2-1|TRBV20-1|13|few
SAREASGSFGEQF
>TRBJ2-5|TRBV7-6|14|.
ASSLARGKNEETQY
>TRBJ2-7|TRBV7-9|10|many
ASSPRVEEQY
>TRBJ1-2|TRBV7-2|12|many
ASSSPPRNYGYT
>TRBJ1-6|TRBV7-9|11|.
ASSLGDNSPLH
>TRBJ1-2|TRBV11-2|12|.
ASSPHGGADGYT
>TRBJ1-2|TRBV7-2|11|few
ASSRDRDYGYT
>TRBJ2-7|TRBV20-1|13|few
SARDFYASSYEQY
>TRBJ2-1|TRBV20-1|10|few
SASLADDEQF
>TRBJ2-7|TRBV7-8|13|few
ASSLGGGGSYEQY
>TRBJ2-2|TRBV6-2/TRBV6-3|15|.
ASSPLEGVLDTGELF
>TRBJ2-7|TRBV20-1|12|.
SADSGRVLGEQY
>TRBJ2-1|TRBV27|14|.
ASNVAGGISYNEQF
>TRBJ2-5|TRBV7-9|12|few
ASSPDRVEETQY